A selection of T cell receptor beta chains follows, all from one sample in a study of spatial heterogeneity in lung cancer. TCRdb used MiXCR to reprocess the 5' RACE reads, holding one entry per CDR3 protein. Among some 13,000 distinct CDR3 sequences, about 4% were seen once, and the ten largest hold 8%. Material: lung tumor tissue, obtained at surgery. These receptors originate from a male donor with early-stage non-small cell lung cancer. Each CDR3 is given with its conserved first and last residue. A D gene is named only where the DNA matches it firmly. The size of a clone is reported for some rows only, either as once, few or many, or as a class for expanded clones.

d_gene: TRBD2; abundance: many; v_gene: TRBV15; j_gene: TRBJ2-1; CDR3nt: TGTGCCACCAGCGCACACCGGGACTACCTTAATGAGCAGTTCTTC; CDR3aa: CATSAHRDYLNEQFF
d_gene: NA; abundance: many; v_gene: TRBV4-1; j_gene: TRBJ2-3; CDR3nt: TGCGCCAGCAGCCAAGGGGGCGGGGTCCGCACAGATACGCAGTATTTT; CDR3aa: CASSQGGGVRTDTQYF
d_gene: NA; abundance: many; v_gene: TRBV7-9; j_gene: TRBJ1-1; CDR3nt: TGTGCCAGCAGCTTAGGTTACACGACAGTGAACACTGAAGCTTTCTTT; CDR3aa: CASSLGYTTVNTEAFF
d_gene: NA; abundance: many; v_gene: TRBV24-1; j_gene: TRBJ1-1; CDR3nt: TGTGCCACCAGTTCGGGTTCGTTGAACACTGAAGCTTTCTTT; CDR3aa: CATSSGSLNTEAFF
d_gene: NA; abundance: few; v_gene: TRBV7-2; j_gene: TRBJ1-2; CDR3nt: TGTGCCAGCAGCTTGGACAGCTGGAATGGCGACACCTTC; CDR3aa: CASSLDSWNGDTF
d_gene: NA; abundance: many; v_gene: TRBV7-9; j_gene: TRBJ1-1; CDR3nt: TGTGCCAGCCTCTTAAGTGGGGTCAACACTGAAGCTTTCTTT; CDR3aa: CASLLSGVNTEAFF
d_gene: NA; abundance: medium-sized; v_gene: TRBV6-1; j_gene: TRBJ2-4; CDR3nt: TGTGCCAGCAGTGAACTACTAGCCAAAAACATTCAGTACTTC; CDR3aa: CASSELLAKNIQYF
d_gene: NA; abundance: medium-sized; v_gene: TRBV19; j_gene: TRBJ2-6; CDR3nt: TGTGCCAGTACAGGGATGGTCAACGTCCTGACTTTC; CDR3aa: CASTGMVNVLTF
d_gene: TRBD2; abundance: NA; v_gene: TRBV20-1; j_gene: TRBJ2-3; CDR3nt: TGCAGTGCTAGAGATACTAGCGGGAGGCATCAGTTCACAGATACGCAGTATTTT; CDR3aa: CSARDTSGRHQFTDTQYF
d_gene: TRBD1; abundance: few; v_gene: TRBV7-8; j_gene: TRBJ1-2; CDR3nt: TGTGCCAGCAGCTTAGACAGGGGGTATGGCTACACCTTC; CDR3aa: CASSLDRGYGYTF
d_gene: NA; abundance: few; v_gene: TRBV6-1; j_gene: TRBJ2-6; CDR3nt: TGTGCCAGCAGTGAACAGGGGTTGGCGCGTGGGGCCAACGTCCTGACTTTC; CDR3aa: CASSEQGLARGANVLTF
d_gene: NA; abundance: few; v_gene: TRBV20-1; j_gene: TRBJ2-3; CDR3nt: TGCAGTGCTACAGGGGTGGGCACAGATACGCAGTATTTT; CDR3aa: CSATGVGTDTQYF
d_gene: TRBD2; abundance: many; v_gene: TRBV20-1; j_gene: TRBJ2-1; CDR3nt: TGCAGTGCTAGAGACCGTAGCGGGCTTGGTGAGCAGTTCTTC; CDR3aa: CSARDRSGLGEQFF
d_gene: TRBD2; abundance: large; v_gene: TRBV11-2; j_gene: TRBJ2-2; CDR3nt: TGTGCCAGCAGAGCCGGGACTAGGAACGGGGAGCTGTTTTTT; CDR3aa: CASRAGTRNGELFF
d_gene: NA; abundance: many; v_gene: TRBV3-1; j_gene: TRBJ1-3; CDR3nt: TGTGCCAGCAGCCATATCTTGGGGAGCTCTGGAAACACCATATATTTT; CDR3aa: CASSHILGSSGNTIYF
d_gene: TRBD1; abundance: many; v_gene: TRBV4-3; j_gene: TRBJ1-2; CDR3nt: TGCGCCAGCAGCCGATGGACCCGGCGGACAGGGGGTTATGGCTACACCTTC; CDR3aa: CASSRWTRRTGGYGYTF